This T cell receptor (beta chain) was documented in a study of naive and memory T cell subsets (dated by TCRdb to the late 2010s). Regarding the research as a whole: Sorted naive and memory T cell subsets from peripheral blood were analyzed in the study using a UMI-based, open-source pipeline for TCR alpha and beta sequencing. IgG serology results and the functional CMV T cell responses were in complete agreement. RNA was DNase-treated and reverse transcribed with TCR constant-region primers, mostly using SuperScript III.

The germline V gene specifies SGHAT as CDR1 and FQNNGV as CDR2. Ends trimmed: V by 7 bases, J by 2 bases; bases unmatched to a gene: 7. The CDR3 goes from the cysteine to the phenylalanine over 15 residues. The CDR3 DNA has 45 bases and is translated from base 1. Libraries were made using UMI-ligation and nested PCR. The beta constant-region primer consisted of an equimolar mixture of two oligonucleotides that together covered TRBC1 and TRBC2. Four rounds of PCR were used to amplify ligated cDNA, with nested alpha and beta constant-region primers being used together with the SP2 primer. A single-stranded oligonucleotide bearing the SP2 primer plus a 12-nucleotide UMI was ligated onto the 3' end of the cDNA by T4 RNA ligase 1. The ligation reaction was incubated at 16°C for about 18-24 hours. PCR2 was typically run as a SYBR Green qPCR and stopped at a predetermined threshold to prevent over-amplification. Agencourt AMPure XP magnetic beads were used for all purifications after the first. Library amounts were measured by Qubit and library quality was assessed on a TapeStation, where the main peak was expected at around 650 bp. Pooled libraries were sequenced on an Illumina MiSeq with v2 2x251 paired-end kits, typically giving roughly 0.9-2.2 million reads per sample. Each sample's library went into the pool at 4 nM, and about 5-8% PhiX was added to help with cluster recognition. As for how the authors treated the data: Using tag matching that tolerated one base-pair mismatch, Decombinator assigned V and J genes to FASTQ reads that had been processed by Demultiplexor. Collapsinator relied on UMIs to fix sequencing errors as well as frequency errors caused by PCR heterogeneity. TCRs were translated and CDR3s were extracted from the conserved cysteine to the FGXG phenylalanine by CDR3Translator, with non-productive sequences being flagged. Gini, Shannon entropy and inverse Simpson indices were calculated on repertoires subsampled to equal numbers of UMI-defined TCRs. Within the linear range, a power law was fitted by maximum likelihood to the distributions of clonotype abundance. When run on a single naive CD8 sample, MIGEC and the pipeline yielded similar UMI counts, similar unique TCR numbers and similar clonal distributions. In one analysis, naive TCRs also found in any memory subset of the same donor were removed from the naive repertoire. Repertoires were searched for around 7,300 CMV-associated CDR3 sequences compiled from VDJdb and a published dataset. TCRdb redid the processing of the public reads, applying fastp at Q25 and MiXCR, and retained in-frame beta chains. One record per CDR3 amino acid sequence lists the most common genes and DNA. The V and J calls and clone size are TCRdb's, not the authors'. Counted in this sample were approximately 140,000 distinct CDR3 sequences; 22% of them appeared once. 0.085% to 0.11% of the sample goes to the ten largest clones.

Paper-wide results and their limitations: The repertoire findings for the naive and memory subsets could not be validated, as no ground truth was available. A few larger clonotypes were found in naive repertoires, especially CD8, and these larger clonotypes were possibly memory cells re-expressing CD45RA. In both CD4 and CD8 cells, going from naive through CM, EM and EMRA, the Gini index went up while Shannon and inverse Simpson diversity went down. TCR abundance followed a power law with an exponent that was different for naive and memory subsets but consistent across the three individuals. RNA-based TCR counts may be influenced by expression changes linked to T cell activation and differentiation. After error correction, only a single occurrence was seen for over 95% of naive TCR sequences, so much steeper abundance distributions were produced than in memory subsets. Each clonotype was defined as a single alpha or beta chain sequence rather than as a paired alpha/beta receptor.

This clonotype showed up just a few times. Its antigen remains undetermined. There are no base qualities to consult, and no much larger clone falls within one base. From the second PCR step on, the TCR alpha and beta chain libraries were amplified in separate reactions. CMV status of each donor was established by measuring IFNgamma production from CD4+ T cells after fresh PBMCs were stimulated overnight with CMV viral lysate. CD4 T cells were positively selected using Miltenyi beads, after which CD8 T cells were positively selected from the CD4-negative fraction. Cells stained for CD3, CD4, CD8, CD45RA, CD27 and a live/dead dye were sorted on a BD Aria II into four subsets by CD45RA and CD27. Blood was obtained from a few healthy volunteers, and the blood from each volunteer was fractionated into CD4 and CD8 T cells and subsequently into four differentiation subsets. Around 120 ml of peripheral blood was collected from each donor, and PBMC were isolated from the blood using Ficoll-Paque PLUS density-gradient centrifugation. After sorting, cells were lysed in RLT buffer, RNA was extracted using a Qiagen RNeasy kit, and the extracted RNA was stored at -80 degrees C.

The specimen sequenced was naive CD4+ T cells from blood. This sample's cell subset or site label indicates: naive T cells, CD45RA high CD27+. The rearrangement combines TRBV11-2 with TRBJ2-7, and TRBD1 matches 11 of the central bases. The TCR originated in a human donor in good health. The CDR3 corresponds to CASTEPGQGAYEQYF. In nucleotide form, the sequence is TGTGCCAGCACGGAACCGGGACAGGGGGCCTACGAGCAGTACTTC.